This T cell receptor (beta chain) was recorded in a study of glioma-infiltrating T cells. CDR3 length equals 15 residues. Germline CDR1 and CDR2: KGHSH and LQKENI. V was shortened by 3 bases and J by 1 base, with 12 bases between the two germline ends. This clonotype occurred many times. Its antigen is as yet unknown. Using RNA template, CDR3s of TCR alpha and beta were amplified with iRepertoire arm-PCR. TCRdb re-called the multiplex PCR reads with MiXCR, one entry per CDR3 protein. The sample has 35,000 to 45,000 distinct CDR3 sequences, around 24% seen once; the top ten hold around 6.3%. The study's findings and limits: Very few CDR3 sequences were shared between tissue and blood. Non-neoplastic patients had below-expected tissue-blood divergence, while all gliomas exceeded expectation.

V and J are TRBV18 and TRBJ1-1, with D maybe TRBD1 (5 bases). The TCR was taken from a human donor with low-grade glioma or glioblastoma, undergoing nonglioma brain surgery, or in good health (not recorded which). What was sequenced was glioma tissue, nonneoplastic brain tissue, or PBMCs (not recorded which). Here the CDR3 DNA reads TGTGCCAGCTCACCGGCCGGCCAGGGGAACACTGAAGCTTTCTTT. It translates to CASSPAGQGNTEAFF.